The clone carrying this T cell receptor (beta chain) was seen more than once but under ten times. Its antigen is not known. The sample belongs to a study of early T cells in non-severe SARS-CoV-2 infection. As for the study in general: Chains were unpaired, as sequencing was done on bulk RNA from unsorted whole blood. General study points: Private and CD4 specificities were missed by VDJdb matching, which favored anti-spike CD8 responses.

This CDR3 has 16 residues. Germline values: CDR1 SGDLS, CDR2 YYNGEE. V lost 3 bases and J lost 6; bases outside the gene matches: 10. Unique molecular identifier tags were affixed to discrete cDNA molecules. TCRdb used MiXCR to reprocess the 5' RACE reads, holding one entry per CDR3 protein. Among tens of thousands of distinct CDR3 sequences, more than 12% were seen once, and the ten largest hold 5.5% to 7%. V and J are TRBV9 and TRBJ2-1; TRBD2 agrees at 9 bases. Material for sequencing was whole blood. The TCR sequence derives from an adult who was a healthcare worker with PCR-confirmed SARS-CoV-2 infection or an uninfected control (not recorded which). The CDR3 DNA sequence: TGTGCCAGCAGCGGATTAGCGGGAGAGGCGGTCAATGAGCAGTTCTTC. It translates to CASSGLAGEAVNEQFF. The full variable domain, rest sourced from reference TRBV9 and TRBJ2-1, is DSGVTQTPKHLITATGQRVTLRCSPRSGDLSVYWYQQSLDQGLQFLIQYYNGEERAKGNILERFSAQQFPDLHSELNLSSLELGDSALYFCASSGLAGEAVNEQFFGPGTRLTVL.